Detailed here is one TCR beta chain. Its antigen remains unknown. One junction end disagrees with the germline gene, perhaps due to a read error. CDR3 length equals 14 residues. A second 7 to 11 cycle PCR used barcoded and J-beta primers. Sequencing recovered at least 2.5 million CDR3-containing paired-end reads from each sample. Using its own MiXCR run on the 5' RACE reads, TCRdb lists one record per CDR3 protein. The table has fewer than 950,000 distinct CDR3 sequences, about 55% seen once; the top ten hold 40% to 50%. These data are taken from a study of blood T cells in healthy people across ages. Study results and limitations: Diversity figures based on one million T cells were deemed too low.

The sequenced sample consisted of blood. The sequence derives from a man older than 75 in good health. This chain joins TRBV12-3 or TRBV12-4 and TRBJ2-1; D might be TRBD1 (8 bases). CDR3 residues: CASSTRTGGDEQFF. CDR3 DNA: TGTGCCAGCAGTACGAGAACAGGGGGGGATGAGCAATTCTTC.